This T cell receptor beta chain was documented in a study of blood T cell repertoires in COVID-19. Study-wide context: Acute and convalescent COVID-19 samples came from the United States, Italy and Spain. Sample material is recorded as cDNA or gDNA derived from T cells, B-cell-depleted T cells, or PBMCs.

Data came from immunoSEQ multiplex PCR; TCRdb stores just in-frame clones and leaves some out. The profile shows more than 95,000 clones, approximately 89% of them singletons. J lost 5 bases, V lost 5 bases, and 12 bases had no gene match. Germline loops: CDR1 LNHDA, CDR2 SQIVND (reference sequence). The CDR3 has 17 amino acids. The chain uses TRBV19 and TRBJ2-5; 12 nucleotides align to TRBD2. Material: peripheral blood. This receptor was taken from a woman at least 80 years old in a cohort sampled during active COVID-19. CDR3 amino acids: CASSPRLAGVWGETQYF. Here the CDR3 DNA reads TGTGCCAGTAGTCCCCGACTAGCGGGAGTATGGGGGGAGACCCAGTACTTC.